Shown below are 15 T cell receptor beta chains from a single sample sequenced in a study of blood T cell repertoires in COVID-19. Assay used: immunoSEQ multiplex PCR; TCRdb lists only in-frame clones, some missing. This table has about 220,000 clones, less than 90% appearing once. The sample comprised peripheral blood. These TCRs come from a woman aged 55 to 70 who had recovered from COVID-19.

The CDR3 bases are TGTGCCAGCAGTCACAGCCGGGACAGACTTATAAATGAGCAGTTCTTC. Protein sequence: CASSHSRDRLINEQFF. J is TRBJ2-1 and V is TRBV5-4; 7 bases are shared with TRBD1. V was clipped by 5 bases and J by 7 bases; unmatched bases: 15. Germline loops: CDR1 SGHNT, CDR2 YYREEE (reference sequence). The CDR3 is 16 amino acids. Filled out from reference TRBV5-4 and TRBJ2-1, the complete variable domain reads ETGVTQSPTHLIKTRGQQVTLRCSSQSGHNTVSWYQQALGQGPQFIFQYYREEENGRGNFPPRFSGLQFPNYSSELNVNALELDDSALYLCASSHSRDRLINEQFFGPGTRLTVL.

This clone was recorded once. V usage is TRBV18 and J usage is TRBJ1-1; 7 bases are a match to TRBD1. V shed 6 bases, J shed 0 bases, and the junction held 4 bases outside the gene matches. In germline, CDR1 is KGHSH, CDR2 LQKENI. The CDR3 has 14 residues. The CDR3 protein is CASSPGQVNTEAFF. Written as DNA, the CDR3 is TGTGCCAGCTCTCCCGGACAGGTGAACACTGAAGCTTTCTTT.

The CDR3 DNA reads TGTGCCAGCAGCTTACGCGCGGGGCAGACTTCTAACTATGGCTACACCTTC. Amino acids: CASSLRAGQTSNYGYTF. This chain uses TRBV7-8 with TRBJ1-2, with D possibly matching TRBD1 (5 bases). In germline, CDR1 is SGHVS, CDR2 FQNEAQ. CDR3 length: 17 amino acids. V lost 2 bases and J 0 bases, leaving 16 bases between the germline ends.

CDR3 nucleotides: TGTGCCAGCAGTCACCGTAGGACAGGTGACTATGGCTACACCTTC. Translating gives CASSHRRTGDYGYTF. The V and J genes are TRBV6-5 and TRBJ1-2; 7 positions match TRBD1. Per the germline V gene, CDR1 is MNHEY and CDR2 is SVGAGI. There are 15 residues in the CDR3. Losses at the gene ends were 5 bases for V and 3 bases for J; bases not matched to a gene: 9.

The count of this clone is one. The chain employs TRBV4-2 and TRBJ1-1; perhaps TRBD1 as D (5 bases). Germline V gene data show CDR1 as LGHNA and CDR2 as YNFKEQ. The germline V and J ends were trimmed by 3 bases and 1 base, with 15 bases remaining between them. The CDR3 is 16 amino acids. CDR3 DNA sequence: TGTGCCAGCAGCCACGGACCTCGAGGACAGAACACTGAAGCTTTCTTT. Translation: CASSHGPRGQNTEAFF.

V usage is TRBV4-3 and J usage is TRBJ1-6; D is possibly TRBD1 (5 bases). The CDR3 length is 16 residues. Germline V lookup: CDR1 LGHNA, CDR2 YSLEER. The germline V and J ends were trimmed by 0 bases and 4 bases, with 10 bases remaining between them. CDR3 bases: TGCGCCAGCAGCCAAGATGGGGGGGGGTATAATTCACCCCTCCACTTT. Its translation: CASSQDGGGYNSPLHF.

The V gene is TRBV4-1, the J gene TRBJ1-1; D may be TRBD1 (6 bases). Trimming pared 1 base from V and 10 bases from J, leaving 16 bases between. Germline V gene sequence: CDR1 MGHRA, CDR2 YSYEKL. This CDR3 comprises 14 residues. The CDR3 spells CASSQGVAGVGAFF. For the CDR3, the DNA is TGCGCCAGCAGCCAAGGAGTCGCAGGGGTTGGAGCTTTCTTT.

V gene TRBV7-9 combines with J gene TRBJ1-3, with 8 bases that match TRBD1. CDR3 length equals 16 residues. CDR1 is SEHNR and CDR2 is FQNEAQ in the germline V gene (reference sequence). The V and J ends lost 4 bases and 0 bases, in that order; junction bases with no gene match: 5. CDR3 in DNA: TGTGCCAGCAGCTCGAACAGGGGGTTCTCTGGAAACACCATATATTTT. It codes for CASSSNRGFSGNTIYF.

The J gene is TRBJ1-3, the V gene TRBV6-1; 7 nucleotides align to TRBD1. In germline, CDR1 is MNHNS, CDR2 SASEGT. Trimming removed 1 base from V and 7 bases from J; junction bases left unmatched: 1. This CDR3 comprises 13 residues. CDR3 sequence (DNA): TGTGCCAGCAGTGAAGTCAGGGGGAACACCATATATTTT. Translation: CASSEVRGNTIYF.

This clone has only a few counts. This rearrangement joins TRBV6-4 to TRBJ1-2, with 8 bases matching TRBD1. This CDR3 spans 14 amino acids. CDR1 and CDR2 (germline): MRHNA, SNTAGT. The V gene end was trimmed by 2 bases and the J gene end by 4 bases; junction bases not matched to a gene: 3. The CDR3: CASSDGTGFYGYTF. CDR3 nucleotide sequence: TGTGCCAGCAGTGACGGGACAGGATTCTATGGCTACACCTTC.

V usage is TRBV6-2 or TRBV6-3 and J usage is TRBJ2-7, with a tentative D call TRBD1 (6 bases). Trimming cost V 5 bases and J 2 bases, with 7 bases left between them. The CDR3 length is 12 residues. Germline lookup yields CDR1 MNHEY and CDR2 SVGEGT. CDR3 protein: CASSRTAYEQYF. CDR3 coding DNA: TGTGCCAGCAGTAGGACAGCCTACGAGCAGTACTTC.

This CDR3 is CASSGRGLGEKLFF. CDR3 nucleotides: TGCGCCAGCAGCGGCAGGGGGCTGGGTGAAAAACTGTTTTTT. The genes are TRBV5-1 and TRBJ1-4, with 8 bases that match TRBD1. V was pared by 4 bases and J by 7 bases, with 6 bases of the junction left unmatched. Germline CDR1 is SGHRS and CDR2 is YFSETQ. The CDR3 is 14 residues long.

As to this clone: A single base separates this from a much larger clone, so it may be a read error. The rearrangement links TRBV6-1 to TRBJ1-4, with D maybe TRBD1 (5 bases). The CDR3 is made up of 13 amino acids. V dropped 3 bases and J dropped 7 bases, with 9 bases sitting between them. CDR1 is MNHNS and CDR2 is SASEGT in the germline V gene. The CDR3 loop reads CASSDRVGEKLFF. Written as DNA, the CDR3 is TGTGCCAGCAGTGACAGGGTCGGTGAAAAACTGTTTTTT.

This chain uses TRBV30 with TRBJ2-7; 8 nucleotides match TRBD1. The CDR3 spans 13 residues. CDR1 GTSNPN and CDR2 SVGIG come from the germline V gene (reference sequence). V lost 4 bases to trimming and J lost 5 bases; unmatched junction nucleotides: 7. The CDR3 loop reads CAWTLGTGDEQYF. The CDR3 DNA reads as TGTGCCTGGACCCTCGGGACAGGCGACGAGCAGTACTTC. Using reference TRBV30 and TRBJ2-7 for the parts outside the CDR3, the full variable domain is SQTIHQWPATLVQPVGSPLSLECTVEGTSNPNLYWYRQAAGRGLQLLFYSVGIGQISSEVPQNLSASRPQDRQFILSSKKLLLSDSGFYLCAWTLGTGDEQYFGPGTRLTVT.

V and J are TRBV10-3 and TRBJ1-1; D is ambiguous. This CDR3 region has 14 residues. V was cut by 2 bases and J by 1 base, with 8 bases left in between. Germline V gene data show CDR1 as ENHRY and CDR2 as SYGVKD. The CDR3 DNA reads as TGTGCCATCAGTGAGCGACCAGGGAACACTGAAGCTTTCTTT. This translates into CAISERPGNTEAFF.